Each of the 17 T cell receptor beta chains below was sequenced from the same sample in a study of blood T cell repertoires in COVID-19 (dated by TCRdb to between 2020 and 2021). Preparation of the library involved the immunoSEQ multiplex PCR assay. Entries here come from immuneACCESS through TCRdb and include only in-frame sequences with V and J called. Some clones fail to appear in such tables; in the studies checked, an unresolved V gene covers under half of the shortfall, and the cause of the remainder is unknown. For this sample there are tens of thousands of clones; roughly 81% appear just once. Less than 6% of the sample belongs to the ten largest clones. Source material: peripheral blood. These receptors were collected from a man at least 80 years old with COVID-19, enrolled during active disease.

The CDR3 is CASSQGQGASPLHF. CDR3 coding DNA: TGTGCCAGCAGCCAGGGACAGGGGGCCTCACCCCTCCACTTT. The V call is TRBV3-1 (or the pseudogene TRBV3-2), the J call TRBJ1-6; 12 nucleotides align to TRBD1. V trimming: 3 bases; J trimming: 10 bases; junction bases outside the gene matches: 1. Germline V gives CDR1 LGHDT, CDR2 YNNKEL (reference sequence). The CDR3 sequence is 14 residues long.

The V gene is TRBV5-4, the J gene TRBJ1-2; D gene unclear. Germline values: CDR1 SGHNT, CDR2 YYREEE (reference sequence). V lost 4 bases to trimming and J lost 0 bases, with 13 bases between them. The length of the CDR3 is 15 residues. This CDR3 reads CASSSAFNANYGYTF. The DNA of the CDR3 is TGTGCCAGCAGCAGCGCTTTTAACGCTAACTATGGCTACACCTTC.

V is TRBV19 and J is TRBJ1-4; a weak D match, TRBD1 (6 bases). Trimming took 6 bases from V and 0 from J, leaving 11 bases between them. The CDR3 has 15 residues. CDR1 is LNHDA, CDR2 SQIVND, per germline (reference sequence). CDR3 bases: TGTGCCAGTAGGGCCGGACAGTCAACTAATGAAAAACTGTTTTTT. As protein: CASRAGQSTNEKLFF. Full variable domain (remainder filled in from reference TRBV19 and TRBJ1-4): DGGITQSPKYLFRKEGQNVTLSCEQNLNHDAMYWYRQDPGQGLRLIYYSQIVNDFQKGDIAEGYSVSREKKESFPLTVTSAQKNPTAFYLCASRAGQSTNEKLFFGSGTQLSVL.

The chain couples TRBV2 to TRBJ2-2; tentatively, D is TRBD2 (7 bases). Germline CDR1 is SNHLY and CDR2 is FYNNEI. V was trimmed by 4 bases and J by 4 bases, leaving 16 bases between them. This CDR3 is built from 16 residues. CDR3 protein: CASSAAGGRGTGELFF. CDR3 nucleotides: TGTGCCAGCAGTGCCGCCGGGGGGCGCGGCACCGGGGAGCTGTTTTTT.

This clone was picked up a small number of times. Written as DNA, the CDR3 is TGTGCCAGCAGTTATGGGGTCCGCGACAGACTGTTTTTT. Protein product: CASSYGVRDRLFF. The chain couples TRBV6-2 or TRBV6-3 to TRBJ1-4; possible D gene TRBD1, 5 bases. Germline V gene sequence: CDR1 MNHEY, CDR2 SVGEGT. This CDR3 comprises 13 residues. Trimming removed 3 bases at V and 13 bases at J, with 15 bases between.

This clone occurred once. The rearrangement uses TRBV19 and TRBJ2-1; 12 positions match TRBD1. Germline CDR1 and CDR2: LNHDA and SQIVND (reference sequence). Unmatched junction bases numbered 22, after V lost 5 bases and J lost 8 bases. The CDR3 runs 20 residues. The CDR3 DNA reads as TGTGCCAGTAGTGGAGGGGGGGACAGGGGGCCACTAGTGAGAGGCTATGAGCAGTTCTTC. This encodes CASSGGGDRGPLVRGYEQFF.

The genes are TRBV5-8 and TRBJ1-2, with TRBD1 matching over 9 bases. Germline CDR1 reads SGHTS; CDR2 reads YDEGEE. V lost 0 bases to trimming and J lost 5 bases; unmatched junction nucleotides: 11. This CDR3 region has 17 residues. CDR3 nucleotide sequence: TGTGCCAGCAGCTTGGCCGGGACAGGGCGAACCATGTATGGCTACACCTTC. Translated: CASSLAGTGRTMYGYTF. Full variable domain (outside the CDR3, taken from reference TRBV5-8 and TRBJ1-2): EAGVTQSPTHLIKTRGQQATLRCSPISGHTSVYWYQQALGLGLQFLLWYDEGEERNRGNFPPRFSGRQFPNYSSELNVNALELEDSALYLCASSLAGTGRTMYGYTFGSGTRLTVV.

This clone has at least ten counts. The chain's CDR3 is CASSLSETQYF. CDR3 nucleotides: TGTGCCAGCAGCTTGTCGGAGACCCAGTACTTC. The V gene is TRBV5-6, the J gene TRBJ2-5; D not resolved. This CDR3 contains 11 residues. Germline CDR1 SGHDT, CDR2 YYEEEE. V gave up 1 base and J gave up 5 bases, with 3 bases separating them.

The chain is built from TRBV18 and TRBJ2-1, with 10 nucleotides matching TRBD2. The CDR3 totals 16 residues. V dropped 2 bases and J dropped 8; count of bases not matched to a gene: 9. Germline values: CDR1 KGHSH, CDR2 LQKENI. The CDR3 DNA reads TGTGCCAGCTCACCAATAGTAGCGGGAGGTTACTATGAGCAGTTCTTC. This encodes CASSPIVAGGYYEQFF.

The rearrangement links TRBV5-1 to TRBJ2-5, with TRBD1 matching over 10 bases. Germline values: CDR1 SGHRS, CDR2 YFSETQ. This CDR3 spans 16 amino acids. V gave up 0 bases and J gave up 2 bases; unmatched junction bases: 4. The CDR3 loop reads CASSLGPGQGQETQYF. The CDR3, as DNA: TGCGCCAGCAGCTTGGGGCCGGGACAGGGGCAAGAGACCCAGTACTTC.

This sequence joins TRBV9 and TRBJ1-3, with no clear D. V dropped 4 bases and J dropped 4 bases, with 9 bases sitting between them. The CDR3 sequence is 13 residues long. CDR1 is SGDLS and CDR2 is YYNGEE in the germline V gene. The CDR3 coding sequence is TGTGCCAGCAGCTCGCGAGCGGGAAACACCATATATTTT. As protein: CASSSRAGNTIYF.

The gene calls are TRBV5-4 and TRBJ1-2; D perhaps matches TRBD1 (6 bases). The germline gives CDR1 SGHNT, CDR2 YYREEE (reference sequence). This CDR3 is built from 13 residues. The ends were cut back, 2 bases at V and 8 bases at J, with 13 bases in the middle. CDR3 nucleotides: TGTGCCAGCAGCTTCCCACAGGGTAACGGCTACACCTTC. It specifies CASSFPQGNGYTF.

CDR3 protein: CASSIPPDRVSPEGNTIYF. CDR3 DNA sequence: TGTGCCAGTAGTATTCCTCCGGACAGGGTATCCCCGGAAGGAAACACCATATATTTT. V and J are TRBV19 and TRBJ1-3; 8 positions agree with TRBD1. This CDR3 spans 19 amino acids. Trimming cost V 3 bases and J 4 bases; bases outside gene matches: 17. Germline V gives CDR1 LNHDA, CDR2 SQIVND (reference sequence).

The V gene is TRBV20-1, the J gene TRBJ2-5; D unclear. The V and J ends lost 4 bases and 3 bases respectively, with 9 bases between them. This CDR3 is 12 amino acids long. Per the germline V gene, CDR1 is DFQATT and CDR2 is SNEGSKA (reference sequence). The CDR3 DNA is TGCAGTGCTATTGACCAGGAAGAGACCCAGTACTTC. Translation gives CSAIDQEETQYF.

Note on this clone: Relative to the germline gene, one junction end is altered; a read error may explain this. The chain combines TRBV7-7 with TRBJ1-4; no definite D call. Germline V gene lookup returns CDR1 SSHAT and CDR2 FNYEAQ (reference sequence). The CDR3 loop spans 13 amino acids. This CDR3 reads CASSRTANEKLFF. CDR3 sequence (DNA): TGTGCTAGCAGCCGGACTGCAAATGAAAAACTGTTTTTT.

The CDR3 loop is CASSIVGQGVHMGEQFF. CDR3 DNA: TGTGCCAGTAGTATAGTAGGACAGGGGGTACACATGGGTGAGCAGTTCTTC. The chain is built from TRBV19 and TRBJ2-1, with 10 bases lining up with TRBD1. CDR1 LNHDA and CDR2 SQIVND come from the germline V gene (reference sequence). The J segment lost 9 bases and the V segment lost 1 base, leaving 12 bases of the junction unmatched. The CDR3 is 17 residues long.

The V call is TRBV6-6, the J call TRBJ2-3; the match to TRBD1 covers 9 bases. Trimming at V came to 6 bases and at J to 2 bases, leaving 6 bases not matched to a gene. The CDR3 length is 15 residues. Germline V CDR1 and CDR2: MNHNY, SVGAGI (reference sequence). CDR3 protein: CASSYRGRDTDTQYF. For the CDR3, the DNA is TGTGCCAGCAGCTACAGGGGGCGCGACACAGATACGCAGTATTTT.